This T cell receptor (beta chain) derives from a study of T cell responses to AZD1222 COVID-19 vaccine. Study findings and constraints: Dominant CD4 TCR responses targeted spike regions 160-218 and 743-854. No repertoire was sampled before or during the peak T cell response, only after it. Nearly half of unique spike-specific TCRs reportedly avoided B.1.351 and B.1.1.7 mutated regions.

Here immunoSEQ multiplex PCR was the method, and the copy in TCRdb shows in-frame clones only, minus some. The table lists 100,000 to 150,000 clones, approximately 91% of them singletons. V shed 5 bases, J shed 0 bases, and the junction held 6 bases outside the gene matches. The CDR3 sequence is 15 residues long. The germline gives CDR1 MNHEY, CDR2 SVGAGI. As to this clone: What it binds is unknown.

Source: peripheral blood, taken 28 days after the second AZD1222 dose. This rearrangement joins TRBV6-5 to TRBJ1-2; 7 nucleotides match TRBD1. The receptor was isolated from an adult who received the AZD1222 COVID-19 vaccine. The CDR3 protein is CASSKGQRTNYGYTF. The CDR3 nucleotides read TGTGCCAGCAGTAAGGGACAGCGTACTAACTATGGCTACACCTTC.